The clone carrying this TCR beta chain was picked up a small number of times. This specimen belongs to a study of identical twins. This CDR3 has 14 amino acids. Germline values: CDR1 MDHEN, CDR2 SYDVKM. V dropped 0 bases and J dropped 3 bases, with 8 bases sitting between them. TCRdb recomputed calls from the 5' RACE reads with MiXCR, one row per CDR3 protein. The sample has some 270,000 distinct CDR3 sequences, about 8.3% seen once. These data were likewise used in another study, on yellow fever vaccine responses in identical twins. This second report adds: The T cell response to vaccination in identical twins was reportedly partly convergent and partly personalized.

The TCR originated in a woman between 18 and 29 years old in good health. The rearrangement uses TRBV28 and TRBJ2-5; TRBD1 is a possible D gene (6 bases). The source material was CD8+ T cells sorted from blood. CDR3 amino acids: CASSLWDRKETQYF. In DNA, the CDR3 is TGTGCCAGCAGTTTATGGGACAGAAAAGAGACCCAGTACTTC.